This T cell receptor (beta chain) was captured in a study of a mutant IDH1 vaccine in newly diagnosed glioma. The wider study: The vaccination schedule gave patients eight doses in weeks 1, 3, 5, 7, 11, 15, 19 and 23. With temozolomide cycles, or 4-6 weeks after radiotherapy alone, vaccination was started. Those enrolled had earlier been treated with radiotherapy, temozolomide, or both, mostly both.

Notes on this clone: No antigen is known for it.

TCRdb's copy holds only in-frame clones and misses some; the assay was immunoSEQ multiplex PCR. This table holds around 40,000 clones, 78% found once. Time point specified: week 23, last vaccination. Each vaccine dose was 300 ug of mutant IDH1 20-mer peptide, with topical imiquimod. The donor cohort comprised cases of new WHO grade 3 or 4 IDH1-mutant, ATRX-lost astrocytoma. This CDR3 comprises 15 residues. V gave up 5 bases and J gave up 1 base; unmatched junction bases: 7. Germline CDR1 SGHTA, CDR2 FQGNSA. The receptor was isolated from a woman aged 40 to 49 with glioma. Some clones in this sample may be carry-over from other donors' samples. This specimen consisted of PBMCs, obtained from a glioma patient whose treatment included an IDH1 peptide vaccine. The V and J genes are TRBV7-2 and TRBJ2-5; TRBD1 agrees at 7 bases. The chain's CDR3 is CASSPDRARQETQYF. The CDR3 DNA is TGTGCCAGCAGCCCCGACAGGGCACGCCAAGAGACCCAGTACTTC.